The clone carrying this T cell receptor beta chain was seen many times. Its cognate antigen is unknown. There are 15 residues in the CDR3. The ends were cut back, 0 bases at V and 2 bases at J, with 11 bases in the middle. Germline V lookup: CDR1 SGDLS, CDR2 YYNGEE. The record originates from a study of regulatory T cells in long-lasting Graves disease. As for time point: persistent/refractory GD, antithyroid drugs over 5 years with positive TRAb. Isolated PBMC RNA provided the starting material for the TCR library. Study-level findings and limits: Newly diagnosed patients shared about a thousand public clonotypes; persistent patients shared around 2,500. Persistent disease favored TRBV28, TRBJ1-2 and TRBJ2-5. Persistent cases of Graves' showed reduced TCR diversity relative to newly diagnosed patients.

Investigators prepared the TCR beta libraries by applying iRepertoire HTBI primers and Arm-PCR of CDR3 regions. From the multiplex PCR reads, TCRdb called clonotypes with MiXCR, one entry per CDR3 protein. Of around 460,000 distinct CDR3 sequences in the sample, about 22% are singletons; the top ten hold around 7%. The sequenced sample was peripheral blood mononuclear cells (PBMCs), obtained when the disease was refractory, from a patient treated with antithyroid drugs. The receptor's source is a female donor with Graves disease. The chain links TRBV9 to TRBJ1-1; TRBD1 might be the D (5 bases). The DNA for the CDR3 is TGTGCCAGCAGCGTAGCGGGGGATGGAAACACTGAAGCTTTCTTT. Residues: CASSVAGDGNTEAFF.